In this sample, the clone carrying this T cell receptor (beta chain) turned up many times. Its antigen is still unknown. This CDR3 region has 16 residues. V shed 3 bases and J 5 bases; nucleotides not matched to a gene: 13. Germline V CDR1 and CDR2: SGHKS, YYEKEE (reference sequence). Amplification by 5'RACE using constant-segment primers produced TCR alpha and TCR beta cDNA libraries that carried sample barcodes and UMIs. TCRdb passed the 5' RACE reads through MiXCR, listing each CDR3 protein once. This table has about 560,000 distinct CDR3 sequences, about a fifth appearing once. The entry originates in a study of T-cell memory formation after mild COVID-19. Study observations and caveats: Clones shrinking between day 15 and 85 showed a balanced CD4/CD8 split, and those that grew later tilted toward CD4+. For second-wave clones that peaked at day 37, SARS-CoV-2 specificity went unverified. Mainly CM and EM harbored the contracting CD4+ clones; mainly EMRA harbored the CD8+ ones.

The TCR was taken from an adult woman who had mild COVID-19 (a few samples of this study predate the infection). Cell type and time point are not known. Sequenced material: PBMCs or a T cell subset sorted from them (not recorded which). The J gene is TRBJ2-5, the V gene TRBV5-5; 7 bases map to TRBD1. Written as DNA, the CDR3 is TGTGCCAGCAGCTCTGCATCTCAGACAGGGTCGGAGACCCAGTACTTC. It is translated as CASSSASQTGSETQYF.